A single TCR beta chain is shown here with its context. Trimming took off 3 bases at V and 8 bases at J, with 11 bases between the two ends. This CDR3 spans 13 amino acids. Germline V gene sequence: CDR1 MNHEY, CDR2 SVGAGI. These data come from a study of control samples from healthy donors and cancer patients. Repertoires were generated with immunoSEQ multiplex PCR, while TCRdb's copy carries only in-frame clones and drops some. The sample lists approximately 110,000 clones; just over 90% were seen once. The chain couples TRBV6-5 to TRBJ2-1; D unresolved. Sequences were obtained from blood. The sequence came from a human donor in good health. The donor label of this sample is uncertain. CDR3: CASSYTAEYEQFF. The CDR3 region has the DNA TGTGCCAGCAGTTATACAGCTGAATATGAGCAGTTCTTC.